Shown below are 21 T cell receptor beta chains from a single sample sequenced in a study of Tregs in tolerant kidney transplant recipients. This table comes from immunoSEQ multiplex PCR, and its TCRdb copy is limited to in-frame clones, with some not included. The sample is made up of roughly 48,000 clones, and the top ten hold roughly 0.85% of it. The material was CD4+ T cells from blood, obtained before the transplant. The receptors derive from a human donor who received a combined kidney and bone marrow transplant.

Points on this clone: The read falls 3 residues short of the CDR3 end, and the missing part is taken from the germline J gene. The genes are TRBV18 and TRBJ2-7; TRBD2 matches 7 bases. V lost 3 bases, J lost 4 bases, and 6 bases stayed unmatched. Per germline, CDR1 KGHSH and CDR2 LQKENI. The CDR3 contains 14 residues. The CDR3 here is CASSPGGRGYEQYF. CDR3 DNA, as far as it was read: TGTGCCAGCTCACCCGGCGGGAGAGGGTACGAG.

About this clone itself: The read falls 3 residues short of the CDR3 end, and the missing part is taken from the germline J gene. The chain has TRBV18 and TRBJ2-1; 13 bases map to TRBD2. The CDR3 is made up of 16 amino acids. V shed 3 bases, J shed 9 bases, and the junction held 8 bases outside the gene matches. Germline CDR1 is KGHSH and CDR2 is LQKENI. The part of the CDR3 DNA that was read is TGTGCCAGCTCACCGACCGGACTAGCGGGAGTGACTGAG. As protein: CASSPTGLAGVTE. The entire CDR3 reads CASSPTGLAGVTEQFF.

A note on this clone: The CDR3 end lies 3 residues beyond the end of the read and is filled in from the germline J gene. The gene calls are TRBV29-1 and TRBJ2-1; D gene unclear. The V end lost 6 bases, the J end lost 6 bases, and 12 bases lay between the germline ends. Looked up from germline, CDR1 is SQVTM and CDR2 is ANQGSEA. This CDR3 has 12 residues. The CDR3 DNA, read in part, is TGCAGCGTAGAGCAGGTTGTCAATGAG. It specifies CSVEQVVNE. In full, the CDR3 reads CSVEQVVNEQFF.

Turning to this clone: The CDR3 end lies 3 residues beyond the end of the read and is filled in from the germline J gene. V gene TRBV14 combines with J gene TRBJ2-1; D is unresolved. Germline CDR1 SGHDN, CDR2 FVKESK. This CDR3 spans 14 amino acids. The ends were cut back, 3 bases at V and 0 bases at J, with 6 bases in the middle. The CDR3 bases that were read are TGTGCCAGCAGCCACCTCAGCTCCTACAATGAG. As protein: CASSHLSSYNE. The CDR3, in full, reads CASSHLSSYNEQFF.

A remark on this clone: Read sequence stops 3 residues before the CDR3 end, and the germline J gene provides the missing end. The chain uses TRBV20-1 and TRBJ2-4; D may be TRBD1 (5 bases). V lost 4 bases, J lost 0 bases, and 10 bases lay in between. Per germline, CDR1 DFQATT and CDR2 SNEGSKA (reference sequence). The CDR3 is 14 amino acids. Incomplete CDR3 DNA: TGCAGTGCTACCACAGGAGTAGCCAAAAACATT. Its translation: CSATTGVAKNI. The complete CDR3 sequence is CSATTGVAKNIQYF.

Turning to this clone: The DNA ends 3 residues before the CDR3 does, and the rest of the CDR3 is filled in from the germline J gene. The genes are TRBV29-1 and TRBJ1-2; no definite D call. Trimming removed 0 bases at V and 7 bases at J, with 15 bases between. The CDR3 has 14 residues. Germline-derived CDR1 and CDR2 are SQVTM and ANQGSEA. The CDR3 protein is CSVEDQVGVAGYTF. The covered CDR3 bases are TGCAGCGTTGAAGATCAGGTCGGAGTTGCTGGC.

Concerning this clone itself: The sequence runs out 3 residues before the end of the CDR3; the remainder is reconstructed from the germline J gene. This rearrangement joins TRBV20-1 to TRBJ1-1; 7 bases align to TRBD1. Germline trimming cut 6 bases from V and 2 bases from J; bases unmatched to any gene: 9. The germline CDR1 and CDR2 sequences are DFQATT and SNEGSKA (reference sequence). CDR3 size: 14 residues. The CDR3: CSAAPGTANTEAFF. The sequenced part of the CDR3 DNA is TGCAGTGCCGCCCCCGGGACAGCCAACACTGAA.

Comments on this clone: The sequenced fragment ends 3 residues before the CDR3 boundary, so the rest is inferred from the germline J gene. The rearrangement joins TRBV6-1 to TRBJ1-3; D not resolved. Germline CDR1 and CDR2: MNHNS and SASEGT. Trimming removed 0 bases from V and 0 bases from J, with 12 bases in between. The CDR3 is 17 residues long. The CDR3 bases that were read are TGTGCCAGCAGTGAAGCGCTTGGCACGAGCTCTGGAAACACC. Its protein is CASSEALGTSSGNT. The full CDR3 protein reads CASSEALGTSSGNTIYF.

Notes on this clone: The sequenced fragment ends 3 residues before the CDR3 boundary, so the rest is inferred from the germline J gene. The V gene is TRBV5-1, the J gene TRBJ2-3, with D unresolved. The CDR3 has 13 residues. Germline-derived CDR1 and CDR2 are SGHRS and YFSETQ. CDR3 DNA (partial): TGCGCCAGCAGCTTGTATGGCAGAGAAACG. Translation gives CASSLYGRET. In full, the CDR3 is CASSLYGRETQYF.

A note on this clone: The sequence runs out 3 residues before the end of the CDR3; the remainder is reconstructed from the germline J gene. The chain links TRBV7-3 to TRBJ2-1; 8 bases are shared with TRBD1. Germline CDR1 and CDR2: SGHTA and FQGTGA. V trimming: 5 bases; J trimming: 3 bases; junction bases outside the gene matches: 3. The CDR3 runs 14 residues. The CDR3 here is CASSKQGDYNEQFF. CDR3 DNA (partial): TGTGCCAGCAGCAAACAGGGGGACTACAATGAG.

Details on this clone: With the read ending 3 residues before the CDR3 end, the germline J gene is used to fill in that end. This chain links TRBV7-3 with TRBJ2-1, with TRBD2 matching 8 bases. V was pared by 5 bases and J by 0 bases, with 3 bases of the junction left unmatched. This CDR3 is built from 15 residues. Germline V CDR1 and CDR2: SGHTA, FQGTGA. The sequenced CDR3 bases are TGTGCCAGCAGCCAAGGGACTAGCTCCTACAATGAG. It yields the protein CASSQGTSSYNE. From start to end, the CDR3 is CASSQGTSSYNEQFF.

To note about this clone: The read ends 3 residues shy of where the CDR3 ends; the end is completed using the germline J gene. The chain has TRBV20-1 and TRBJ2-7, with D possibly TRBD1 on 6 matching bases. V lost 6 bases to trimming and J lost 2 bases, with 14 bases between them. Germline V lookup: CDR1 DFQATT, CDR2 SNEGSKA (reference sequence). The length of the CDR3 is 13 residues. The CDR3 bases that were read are TGCAGTGCCCATAACTCAGGGGCCTACGAG. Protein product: CSAHNSGAYE. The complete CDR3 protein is CSAHNSGAYEQYF.

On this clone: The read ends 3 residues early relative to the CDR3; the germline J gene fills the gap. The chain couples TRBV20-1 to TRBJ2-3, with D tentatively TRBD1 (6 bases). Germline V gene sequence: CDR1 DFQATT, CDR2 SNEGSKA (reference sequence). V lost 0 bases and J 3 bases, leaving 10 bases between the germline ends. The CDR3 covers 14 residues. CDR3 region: CSARDSGATDTQYF. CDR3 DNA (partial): TGCAGTGCTAGAGATTCAGGGGCAACAGATACG.

This CDR3 reads CSARGSPGSVPNQPQHF. The CDR3 bases that were read are TGCAGTGCTAGAGGCTCCCCCGGGTCCGTCCCTAATCAGCCC. This rearrangement joins TRBV20-1 to TRBJ1-5, with D uncertain. The read finishes 3 residues shy of the CDR3 end, and the germline J gene is used to complete it. The CDR3 totals 17 residues. Germline V CDR1 and CDR2: DFQATT, SNEGSKA (reference sequence). Trimming removed 1 base at V and 4 bases at J, with 20 bases between.

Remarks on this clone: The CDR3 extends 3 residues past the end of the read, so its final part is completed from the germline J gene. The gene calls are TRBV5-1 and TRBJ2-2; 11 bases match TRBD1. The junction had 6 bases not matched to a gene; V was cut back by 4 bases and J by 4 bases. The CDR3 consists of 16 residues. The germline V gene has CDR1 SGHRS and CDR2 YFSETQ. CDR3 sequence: CASSRGTGGVTGELFF. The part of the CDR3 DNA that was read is TGCGCCAGCAGCCGCGGGACAGGGGGAGTCACCGGGGAG. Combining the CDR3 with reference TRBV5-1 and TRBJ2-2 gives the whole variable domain KAGVTQTPRYLIKTRGQQVTLSCSPISGHRSVSWYQQTPGQGLQFLFEYFSETQRNKGNFPGRFSGRQFSNSRSEMNVSTLELGDSALYLCASSRGTGGVTGELFFGEGSRLTVL.

Here the CDR3 reads CASSVDSGSYNEQFF. The part of the CDR3 DNA that was read is TGTGCCAGCAGCGTAGACAGCGGTTCATACAATGAG. V gene TRBV9 combines with J gene TRBJ2-1; tentatively, D is TRBD2 (5 bases). The read comes to an end 3 residues before the CDR3 does, leaving the germline J gene to fill in the end. Germline assignment: CDR1 SGDLS and CDR2 YYNGEE. The CDR3 sequence is 15 residues long. Trimming took 0 bases from V and 4 from J, leaving 11 bases between them.

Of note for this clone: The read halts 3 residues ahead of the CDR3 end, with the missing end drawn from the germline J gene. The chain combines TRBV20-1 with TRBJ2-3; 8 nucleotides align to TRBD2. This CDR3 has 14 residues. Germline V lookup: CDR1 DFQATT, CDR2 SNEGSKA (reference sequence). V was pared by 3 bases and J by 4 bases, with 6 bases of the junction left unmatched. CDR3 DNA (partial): TGCAGTGCTAGTGACGCGGGAGGTTCAGATACG. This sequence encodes CSASDAGGSDT. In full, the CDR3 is CSASDAGGSDTQYF.

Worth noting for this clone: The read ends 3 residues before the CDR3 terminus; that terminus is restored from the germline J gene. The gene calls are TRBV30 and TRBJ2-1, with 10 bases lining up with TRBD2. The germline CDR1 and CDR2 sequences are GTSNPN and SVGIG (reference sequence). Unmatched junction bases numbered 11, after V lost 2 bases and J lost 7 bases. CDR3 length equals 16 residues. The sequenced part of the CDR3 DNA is TGTGCCTGGAGTCCCCGGAGTAGCGGGGGGTGGAATGAG. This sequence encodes CAWSPRSSGGWNE. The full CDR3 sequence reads CAWSPRSSGGWNEQFF. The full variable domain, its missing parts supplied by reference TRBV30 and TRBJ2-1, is SQTIHQWPATLVQPVGSPLSLECTVEGTSNPNLYWYRQAAGRGLQLLFYSVGIGQISSEVPQNLSASRPQDRQFILSSKKLLLSDSGFYLCAWSPRSSGGWNEQFFGPGTRLTVL.

Incomplete CDR3 DNA: TGTGCCAGCTCACCTCCAGGTTGGGACAGCCGCTACGAG. Its protein is CASSPPGWDSRYE. The complete CDR3 reads CASSPPGWDSRYEQYF. The chain joins TRBV18 to TRBJ2-7; 7 bases match TRBD1. Coverage ceases 3 residues before the CDR3 finishes, and the germline J gene fills in the end. The CDR3 spans 16 residues. Trimming removed 3 bases from V and 3 bases from J; junction bases left unmatched: 11. Germline CDR1 KGHSH, CDR2 LQKENI.

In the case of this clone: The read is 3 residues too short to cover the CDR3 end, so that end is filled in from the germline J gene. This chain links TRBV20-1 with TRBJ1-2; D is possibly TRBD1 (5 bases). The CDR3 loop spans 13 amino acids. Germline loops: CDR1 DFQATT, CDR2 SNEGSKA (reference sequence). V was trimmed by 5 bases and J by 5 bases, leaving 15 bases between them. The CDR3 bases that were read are TGCAGTGCTTCTTTCCCAGGGCATTATGGC. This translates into CSASFPGHYG. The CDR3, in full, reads CSASFPGHYGYTF.

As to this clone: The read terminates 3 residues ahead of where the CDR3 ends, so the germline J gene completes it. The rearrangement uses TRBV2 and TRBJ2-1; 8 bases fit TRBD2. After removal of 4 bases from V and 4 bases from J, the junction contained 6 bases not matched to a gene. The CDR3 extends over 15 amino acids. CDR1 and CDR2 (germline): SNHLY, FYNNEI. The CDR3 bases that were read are TGTGCCAGCAGTGCCAGGAGCGGGAGTTACAATGAG. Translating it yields CASSARSGSYNE. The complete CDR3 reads CASSARSGSYNEQFF.